The entry below gives a single TCR beta chain sequence along with its context. Germline-derived CDR1 and CDR2 are GTSNPN and SVGIG (reference sequence). With 1 base clipped from V and 3 bases from J, the junction kept 10 bases outside the gene matches. CDR3 length equals 18 residues. In the original analysis: Reference gene primer amplification yielded estimated nucleated cell counts. Generated by immunoSEQ multiplex PCR, the TCRdb table keeps only in-frame clones and is missing some. Clonal size and the V and J genes are those of that table, whereas D and trimming came from the DNA. The table records approximately 160,000 clones, 80% to 90% of them present only once. This specimen comes from a study of blood T cell repertoires in COVID-19.

Sequenced: peripheral blood. The clonotype was recovered from an elderly woman with acute or convalescent COVID-19. The chain is built from TRBV30 and TRBJ2-2; TRBD2 aligns across 11 bases. The CDR3 DNA reads as TGTGCCTGGAGTGCGCCGATAGCGGGGGGGCGCTACACCGGGGAGCTGTTTTTT. It specifies CAWSAPIAGGRYTGELFF.